This TCR beta chain was sequenced during a study of T cell responses to AZD1222 COVID-19 vaccine. Overall study context: Analysis merged second doses at about 4 or about 12 weeks. Study-level points and caveats: Without day 14 samples, only post-peak T cell repertoires were studied. Spike-specific TCR breadth and depth grew following two AZD1222 doses.

Comment on this clone: The target antigen is unknown.

CDR1 is SGHVS, CDR2 FQNEAQ, per germline. Trimming cost V 1 base and J 2 bases, with 9 bases left between them. The CDR3 has 15 residues. The repertoire was sequenced with immunoSEQ multiplex PCR; TCRdb's copy has only in-frame clones and lacks some. Here the sample spans 150,000 to 200,000 clones, roughly 92% being singletons. The chain has TRBV7-8 and TRBJ1-3; maybe TRBD1 (6 bases). This receptor was obtained from an adult in good health. The source material was peripheral blood, sampled on day 0 of AZD1222 vaccination. CDR3 region: CASSLVAGAGNTIYF. The CDR3 coding sequence is TGTGCCAGCAGCTTAGTAGCAGGGGCTGGAAACACCATATATTTT.